This TCR beta chain was sequenced for a study of neurological immune-mediated disorders. TCRdb reanalysed the 5' RACE reads using MiXCR and keeps one entry per CDR3 protein. This table has about 18,000 distinct CDR3 sequences, around 3.4% appearing once. This clonotype was recorded at least ten times. Germline V gene lookup returns CDR1 MDHEN and CDR2 SYDVKM. The CDR3 runs to 18 residues. Losses at the gene ends were 3 bases for V and 1 base for J; bases not matched to a gene: 11. The chain links TRBV28 to TRBJ2-1, with TRBD2 matching 8 bases. Specimen: CD8+ T cells from blood. The TCR sequence derives from a woman aged 40 to 50 in good health. The CDR3 sequence: CASSFSLSGMVSYNEQFF. The CDR3 bases are TGTGCCAGCAGTTTCAGCCTTAGCGGGATGGTTTCCTACAATGAGCAGTTCTTC.